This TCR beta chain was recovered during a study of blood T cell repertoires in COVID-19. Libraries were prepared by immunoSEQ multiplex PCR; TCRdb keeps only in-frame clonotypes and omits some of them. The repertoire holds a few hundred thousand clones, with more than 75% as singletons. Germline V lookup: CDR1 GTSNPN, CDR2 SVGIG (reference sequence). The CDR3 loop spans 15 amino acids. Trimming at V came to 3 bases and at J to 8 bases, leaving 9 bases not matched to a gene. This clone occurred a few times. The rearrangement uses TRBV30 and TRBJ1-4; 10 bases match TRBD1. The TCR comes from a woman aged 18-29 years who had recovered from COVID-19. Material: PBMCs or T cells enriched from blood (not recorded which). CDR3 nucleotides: TGTGCCTGGAGAGAGCGGACAGGGGGGAAGGAAAAACTGTTTTTT. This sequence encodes CAWRERTGGKEKLFF.